This T cell receptor beta chain came from a study of PD-1 blockade in mismatch repair-deficient tumors (dated by TCRdb to the late 2010s). Describing the broader study: The trial enrolled under 90 consecutive patients with roughly 13 mismatch repair-deficient cancer types between September 2013 and 2016, all previously treated and progressing. Deep sequencing of TCR CDR3 regions was used to track tumor-associated T cell clones in peripheral blood of patients responding to PD-1 blockade. What the research found in general, with its limitations: Clonal expansion was elicited by three of the seven peptides, yielding some 140 unique blood TCRs of which seven were also found in tumor, and every positive peptide was derived from frameshift mutations. Clones residing in the tumor, which were often undetectable in blood before treatment, expanded quickly after pembrolizumab and then contracted, generally before radiologic responses.

In the paper's terms, the time point label means: 10-day in vitro stimulation with candidate mutation-associated neoantigen peptide 1. Mismatch repair deficiency was established in every enrolled patient by polymerase chain reaction or immunohistochemistry. TCR sequencing was carried out for a few patients who responded to pembrolizumab therapy. More than five ELISpot-reactive candidate neoantigen peptides were each used in an approximately 11-day in vitro stimulation before TCR sequencing. A control culture without peptide was run identically and served as baseline for clone fold-change calculations. In the phase II trial, pembrolizumab PD-1 blockade was tested prospectively in advanced mismatch repair-deficient cancers, no matter which tissue of origin the cancers came from. Germline trimming amounts to 2 bases on V and 2 bases on J, with 4 as the count of junction bases outside the gene matches. Taken from the germline V gene, the CDR1 and CDR2 loops are MGHRA and YSYEKL. The CDR3 sequence holds 15 residues, the cysteine and phenylalanine included. Just the 45-base CDR3 DNA is kept, in frame starting at base 1.

The library relied on the immunoSEQ multiplex PCR assay. The original methods were these. A clone was classified as neoantigen-specific if the clone expanded significantly in response to the relevant peptide and did not expand significantly in response to any other peptide tested. This is the immuneACCESS table as TCRdb keeps it, with only in-frame sequences that have V and J called. A part of the clones is gone; compared with another copy, unresolved V genes explain less than half, and the rest is unexplained. V, J and clone size are those of that table, while D and trimming were read from the DNA. This sample lists 7,000 to 9,500 clones; about 88% were detected once. The leading ten clones occupy approximately 14% of the sample. Note on this clone: Its antigen is not yet known. Qualities for individual bases were not recorded, and no much larger clone is one base off.

The chain couples TRBV4-1 to TRBJ1-1, and 8 junction bases match TRBD1. The sequence was obtained from an adult with mismatch repair-deficient cancer. The sequenced sample was cells cultured in vitro, obtained from a patient treated with pembrolizumab. The CDR3 is CASSQSDRGNTEAFF. Read as DNA, the sequence is TGCGCCAGCAGCCAAAGTGACAGGGGAAACACTGAAGCTTTCTTT.